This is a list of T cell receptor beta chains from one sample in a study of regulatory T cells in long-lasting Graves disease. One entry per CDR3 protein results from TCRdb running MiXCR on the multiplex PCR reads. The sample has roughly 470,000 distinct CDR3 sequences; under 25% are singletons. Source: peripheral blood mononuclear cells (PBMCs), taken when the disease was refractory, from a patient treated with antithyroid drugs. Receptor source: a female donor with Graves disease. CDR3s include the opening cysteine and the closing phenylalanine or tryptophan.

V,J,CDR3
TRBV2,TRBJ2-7,CASSEPAGGRGEQYF
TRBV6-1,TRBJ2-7,CASSEARVRNGEQYF
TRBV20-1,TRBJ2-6,CSARAGAGANVLTF
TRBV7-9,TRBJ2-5,CASSSPQGSQETQYF
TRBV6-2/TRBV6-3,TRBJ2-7,CASSYSGMTYEQYF
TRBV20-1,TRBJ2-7,CSARWIAGDYEQYF
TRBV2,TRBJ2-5,CASSETSRYQETQYF
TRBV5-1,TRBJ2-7,CASRLHGQRYEQYF
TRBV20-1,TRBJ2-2,CSASRLGTGELFF
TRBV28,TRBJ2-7,CASSSPGTGGYEQYF
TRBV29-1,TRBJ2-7,CSVESGGDRQYF
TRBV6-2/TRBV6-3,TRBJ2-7,CASSFDGSFISYEQYF
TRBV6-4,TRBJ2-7,CASSKNPTALYEQYF
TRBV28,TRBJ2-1,CASSILARSSEQFF
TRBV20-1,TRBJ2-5,CSATLRVQETQYF
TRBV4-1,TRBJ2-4,CASSQPGQKNIQYF
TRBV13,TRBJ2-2,CASSASRDRMSGELFF
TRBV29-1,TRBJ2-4,CSVARDIQYF
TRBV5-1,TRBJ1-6,CASSPGLYNSPLHF
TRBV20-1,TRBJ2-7,CSAGPGLQYEQYF
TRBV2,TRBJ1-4,CASSEKREKLFF
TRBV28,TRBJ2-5,CASSSFREQETQYF
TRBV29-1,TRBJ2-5,CSPHVEETQYF
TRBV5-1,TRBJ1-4,CASSRDSSRNEKLFF
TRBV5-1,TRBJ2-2,CASSPRGVAGGRWTGELFF
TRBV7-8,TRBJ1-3,CASSPADGRSSGNTIYF
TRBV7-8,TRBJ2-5,CASSLDWREYRYF
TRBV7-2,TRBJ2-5,CASSLAGTIHF
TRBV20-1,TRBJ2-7,CSAAPTMRESPSYEQYF
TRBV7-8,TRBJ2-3,CASSLTTGTADTQYF
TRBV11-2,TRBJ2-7,CASSSFRDIRTYEQYF
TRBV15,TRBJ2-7,CATSKTGWSLYEQYF
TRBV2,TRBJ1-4,CASSPGTGYGEKLFF
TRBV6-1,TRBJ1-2,CASMPGQGPYGYTF
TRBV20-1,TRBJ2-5,CSATHGQATQETQYF
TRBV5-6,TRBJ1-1,CASSLALQTGLGTEAFF
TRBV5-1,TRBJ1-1,CASSLKGSLTEAFF
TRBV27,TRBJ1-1,CASQDPNTEAFF
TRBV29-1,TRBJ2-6,CSVDAVGANVLTF
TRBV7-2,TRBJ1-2,CASSLGQGEGYTF